This TCR beta chain was captured by sequencing in a study of Ad26.COV2.S vaccination and SARS-CoV-2 variants. This clone has just a few counts. TCRdb's copy holds only in-frame clones and misses some; the assay was immunoSEQ multiplex PCR. The sample yields about half a million clones, approximately 90% seen once. Treatment described: about 20 received Ad26.COV2.S at low or high dose, single or two shots; roughly five received placebo; per-sample allocation not given. Sampling happened 63 days after the first vaccine or placebo injection. Looked up from germline, CDR1 is MNHEY and CDR2 is SVGAGI. Trimming removed 7 bases at V and 0 bases at J, with 7 bases between. The CDR3 sequence is 13 residues long.

The input for sequencing was peripheral blood, taken in a trial of Ad26.COV2.S vaccine versus placebo. This clonotype was obtained from a person between 18 and 65 years old who received the Ad26.COV2.S COVID-19 vaccine or a placebo. The chain is built from TRBV6-5 and TRBJ1-3; D is unclear. The CDR3 region is CASTNPSGNTIYF. The CDR3 DNA follows: TGTGCCAGCACCAACCCCTCTGGAAACACCATATATTTT.